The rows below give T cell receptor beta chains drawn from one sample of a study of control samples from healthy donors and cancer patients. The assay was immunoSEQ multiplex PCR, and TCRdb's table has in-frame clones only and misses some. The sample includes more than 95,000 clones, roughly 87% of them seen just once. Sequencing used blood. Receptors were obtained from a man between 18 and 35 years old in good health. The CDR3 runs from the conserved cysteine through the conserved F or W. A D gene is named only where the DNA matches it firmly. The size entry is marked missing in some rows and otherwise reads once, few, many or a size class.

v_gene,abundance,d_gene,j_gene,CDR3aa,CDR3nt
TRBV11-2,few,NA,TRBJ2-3,CASSPTPSWGPDTQYF,TGTGCCAGCAGCCCAACACCCTCCTGGGGCCCAGATACGCAGTATTTT
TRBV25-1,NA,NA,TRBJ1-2,CASRPDGRAEGGYTF,TGTGCCAGCAGACCCGATGGTAGGGCGGAGGGTGGCTACACCTTC
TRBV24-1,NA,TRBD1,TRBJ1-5,CATSDPNNRGGNQPQHF,TGTGCCACCAGTGACCCTAACAACAGGGGGGGCAATCAGCCCCAGCATTTT
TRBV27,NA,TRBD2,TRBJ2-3,CASRPLAGGKDTQYF,TGTGCCAGCAGGCCACTAGCGGGAGGAAAGGATACGCAGTATTTT
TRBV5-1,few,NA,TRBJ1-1,CASSVQVLNTEAFF,TGCGCCAGCAGCGTCCAGGTCCTGAACACTGAAGCTTTCTTT
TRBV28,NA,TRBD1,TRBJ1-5,CASRTGTGGGNQPQHF,TGTGCCAGCAGGACCGGGACAGGGGGAGGCAATCAGCCCCAGCATTTT
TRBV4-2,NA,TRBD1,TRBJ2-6,CASSHRLDRAGANVLTF,TGTGCCAGCAGCCACCGCTTGGACAGGGCTGGGGCCAACGTCCTGACTTTC
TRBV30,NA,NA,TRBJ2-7,CAWSVGGFPYEQYF,TGTGCCTGGAGTGTAGGAGGCTTTCCCTACGAGCAGTACTTC
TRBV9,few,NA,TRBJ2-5,CASSLQGTGAQYF,TGTGCCAGCAGCCTACAGGGTACGGGGGCCCAGTACTTC
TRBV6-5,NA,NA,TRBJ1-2,CASSVNRVLGYTF,TGTGCCAGCAGCGTAAACAGGGTCCTCGGCTACACCTTC
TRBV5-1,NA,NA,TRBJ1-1,CASSFTVNTEAFF,TGCGCCAGCAGCTTTACAGTGAACACTGAAGCTTTCTTT
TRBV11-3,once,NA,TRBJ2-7,CASSNAGEQYF,TGTGCCAGCAGCAACGCAGGGGAGCAGTACTTC
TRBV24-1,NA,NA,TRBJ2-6,CANPDRNSGANVLTF,TGTGCCAACCCAGACAGAAACTCTGGGGCCAACGTCCTGACTTTC
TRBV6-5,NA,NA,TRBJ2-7,CASSYLGSYEQYF,TGTGCCAGCAGTTACTTAGGCTCCTACGAGCAGTACTTC
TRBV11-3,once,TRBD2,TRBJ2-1,CASSLPSGSQFF,TGTGCCAGCAGCCTCCCGAGCGGGAGTCAGTTCTTC
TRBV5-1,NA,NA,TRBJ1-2,CASSLVSGPYGYTF,TGCGCCAGCAGCTTGGTGTCAGGGCCCTATGGCTACACCTTC
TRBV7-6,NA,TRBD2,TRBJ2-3,CASSLVSGTPGTQYF,TGTGCCAGCAGCTTAGTCAGCGGGACCCCAGGTACGCAGTATTTT
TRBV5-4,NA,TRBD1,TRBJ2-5,CASSLGRDRGTRETQYF,TGTGCCAGCAGCTTGGGCCGGGACAGGGGGACCCGAGAGACCCAGTACTTC
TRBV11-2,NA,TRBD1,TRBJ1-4,CASSRRQGSTNEKLFF,TGTGCCAGCAGCCGTCGACAGGGGTCTACTAATGAAAAACTGTTTTTT
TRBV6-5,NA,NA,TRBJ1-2,CASSAGRGPGYTF,TGTGCCAGCAGCGCCGGGAGGGGCCCTGGCTACACCTTC
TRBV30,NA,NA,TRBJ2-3,CAWSVNGRDTQYF,TGTGCCTGGAGTGTCAATGGTCGGGATACGCAGTATTTT
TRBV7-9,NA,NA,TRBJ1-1,CASSLNRDTEAFF,TGTGCCAGCAGCTTAAACAGGGACACTGAAGCTTTCTTT
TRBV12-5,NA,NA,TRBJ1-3,CASGLVRPSGNTIYF,TGTGCTAGTGGTTTGGTACGCCCCTCTGGAAACACCATATATTTT
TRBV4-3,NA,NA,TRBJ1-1,CASSQESGRETEAFF,TGCGCCAGCAGCCAAGAATCAGGGAGGGAGACTGAAGCTTTCTTT
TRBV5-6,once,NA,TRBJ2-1,CASSFRRNEAYNEQFF,TGTGCCAGCAGCTTTCGACGGAATGAGGCCTACAATGAGCAGTTCTTC
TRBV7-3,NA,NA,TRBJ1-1,CASSVQGNTEAFF,TGTGCCAGCAGCGTTCAGGGGAACACTGAAGCTTTCTTT
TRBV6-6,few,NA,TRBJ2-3,CASSPPRRVGSDTQYF,TGTGCCAGCAGTCCACCGCGTCGAGTGGGGTCAGATACGCAGTATTTT
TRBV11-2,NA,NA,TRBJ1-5,CASSPTLSNQPQHF,TGTGCCAGCAGCCCGACACTTAGCAATCAGCCCCAGCATTTT
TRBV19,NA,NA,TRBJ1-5,CASSIGSQPQHF,TGTGCCAGTAGTATAGGAAGTCAGCCCCAGCATTTT
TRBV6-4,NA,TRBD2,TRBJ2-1,CASSDWEGSGGQFF,TGTGCCAGCAGTGACTGGGAAGGTAGCGGGGGACAGTTCTTC
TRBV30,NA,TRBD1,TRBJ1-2,CALLIYGTAIYGYTF,TGTGCCCTCTTAATTTATGGGACAGCAATCTATGGCTACACCTTC
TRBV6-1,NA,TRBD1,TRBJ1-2,CASSEAMRGTAYYGYTF,TGTGCCAGCAGTGAAGCCATGAGAGGGACAGCCTACTATGGCTACACCTTC
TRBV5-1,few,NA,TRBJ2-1,CASSSNMDEQFF,TGCGCCAGCAGCTCAAATATGGATGAGCAGTTCTTC
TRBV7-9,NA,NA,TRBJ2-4,CASSLTAGAKNIQYF,TGTGCCAGCAGCTTGACAGCTGGAGCCAAAAACATTCAGTACTTC
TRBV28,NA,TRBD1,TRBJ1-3,CASSSRGPGNTIYF,TGTGCCAGCAGTTCCAGGGGGCCCGGAAACACCATATATTTT
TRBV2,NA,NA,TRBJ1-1,CASSEGGNTEAFF,TGTGCCAGCAGTGAAGGGGGGAACACTGAAGCTTTCTTT
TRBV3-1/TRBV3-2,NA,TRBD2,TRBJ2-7,CASSQDPYPGGSYEQYF,TGTGCCAGCAGCCAAGACCCCTATCCGGGGGGATCCTACGAGCAGTACTTC
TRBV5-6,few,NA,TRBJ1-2,CASSPRGGGYTF,TGTGCCAGCAGCCCCAGGGGTGGAGGCTACACCTTC
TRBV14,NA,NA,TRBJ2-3,CASSQGRLSTDTQYF,TGTGCCAGCAGCCAAGGCCGGCTTAGCACAGATACGCAGTATTTT
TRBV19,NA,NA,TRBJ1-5,CASRGLGGFNQPQHF,TGTGCCAGTAGAGGTTTAGGGGGATTCAATCAGCCCCAGCATTTT
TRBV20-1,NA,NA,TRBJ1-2,CSAQNYGYTF,TGCAGTGCTCAAAACTATGGCTACACCTTC
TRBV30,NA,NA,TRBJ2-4,CAWSPPPGNIQYF,TGTGCCTGGAGCCCACCTCCGGGGAACATTCAGTACTTC
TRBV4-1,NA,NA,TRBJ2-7,CASSPLGGASYEQYF,TGCGCCAGCAGCCCCCTGGGCGGAGCCTCCTACGAGCAGTACTTC
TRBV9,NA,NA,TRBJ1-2,CASSAPRRSYTF,TGTGCCAGCAGCGCCCCCCGTAGGAGCTACACCTTC
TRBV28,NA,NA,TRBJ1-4,CASSSLPGATNEKLFF,TGTGCCAGCAGTTCACTCCCCGGGGCAACTAATGAAAAACTGTTTTTT